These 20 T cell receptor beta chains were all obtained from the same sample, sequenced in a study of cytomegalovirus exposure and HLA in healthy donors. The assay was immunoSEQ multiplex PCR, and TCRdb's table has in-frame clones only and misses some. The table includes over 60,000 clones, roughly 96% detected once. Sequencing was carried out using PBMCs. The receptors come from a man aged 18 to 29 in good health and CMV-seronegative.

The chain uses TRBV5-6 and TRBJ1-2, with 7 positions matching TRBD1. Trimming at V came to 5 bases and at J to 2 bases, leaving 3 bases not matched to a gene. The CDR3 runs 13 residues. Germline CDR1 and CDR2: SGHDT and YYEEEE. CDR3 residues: CASRSGQNYGYTF. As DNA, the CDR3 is TGTGCCAGCAGGTCGGGACAGAACTATGGCTACACCTTC.

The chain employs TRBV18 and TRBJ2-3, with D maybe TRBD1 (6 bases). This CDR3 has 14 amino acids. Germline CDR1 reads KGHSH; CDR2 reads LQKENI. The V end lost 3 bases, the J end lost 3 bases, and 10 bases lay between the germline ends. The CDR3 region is CASSPRTDTDTQYF. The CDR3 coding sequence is TGTGCCAGCTCACCTCGGACAGATACAGATACGCAGTATTTT.

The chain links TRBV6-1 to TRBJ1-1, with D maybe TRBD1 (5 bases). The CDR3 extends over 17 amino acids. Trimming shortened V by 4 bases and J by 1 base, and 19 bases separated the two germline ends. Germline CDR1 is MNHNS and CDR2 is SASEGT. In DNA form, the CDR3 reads TGTGCCAGCAGTGCTTCTGGAAGGGGTGGGGCGAACACTGAAGCTTTCTTT. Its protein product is CASSASGRGGANTEAFF.

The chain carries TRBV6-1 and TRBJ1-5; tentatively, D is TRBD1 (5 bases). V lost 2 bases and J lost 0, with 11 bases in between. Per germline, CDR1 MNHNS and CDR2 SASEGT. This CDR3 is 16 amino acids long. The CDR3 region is CASSEMGQYSNQPQHF. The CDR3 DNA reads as TGTGCCAGCAGTGAAATGGGGCAGTATAGCAATCAGCCCCAGCATTTT.

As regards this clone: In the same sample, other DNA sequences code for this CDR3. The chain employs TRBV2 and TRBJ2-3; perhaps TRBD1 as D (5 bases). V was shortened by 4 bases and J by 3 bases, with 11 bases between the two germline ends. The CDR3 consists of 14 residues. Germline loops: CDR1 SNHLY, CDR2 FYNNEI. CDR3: CASSVGAGTDTQYF. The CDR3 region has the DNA TGTGCCAGCAGTGTAGGGGCAGGGACAGATACGCAGTATTTT.

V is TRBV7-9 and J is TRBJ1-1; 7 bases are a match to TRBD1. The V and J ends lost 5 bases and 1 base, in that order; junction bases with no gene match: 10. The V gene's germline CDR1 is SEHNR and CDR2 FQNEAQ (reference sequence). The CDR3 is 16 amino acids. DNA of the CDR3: TGTGCCAGCAGCCTCCGCCCCGGGACAGAGAACACTGAAGCTTTCTTT. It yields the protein CASSLRPGTENTEAFF.

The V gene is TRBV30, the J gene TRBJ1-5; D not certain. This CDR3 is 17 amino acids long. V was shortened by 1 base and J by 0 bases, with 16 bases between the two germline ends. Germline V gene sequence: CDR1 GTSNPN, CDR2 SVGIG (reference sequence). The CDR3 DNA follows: TGTGCCTGGAGTGCTCCGGGTCCTGCTTATAGCAATCAGCCCCAGCATTTT. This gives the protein CAWSAPGPAYSNQPQHF.

The CDR3 reads CASSEARGFAEAFF. CDR3 nucleotide sequence: TGTGCCAGCAGTGAAGCGAGGGGGTTCGCTGAAGCTTTCTTT. The J gene is TRBJ1-1, the V gene TRBV2; perhaps TRBD1 as D (6 bases). The germline V and J ends were trimmed by 0 bases and 6 bases, with 11 bases remaining between them. Germline CDR1 SNHLY, CDR2 FYNNEI. The CDR3 extends over 14 amino acids.

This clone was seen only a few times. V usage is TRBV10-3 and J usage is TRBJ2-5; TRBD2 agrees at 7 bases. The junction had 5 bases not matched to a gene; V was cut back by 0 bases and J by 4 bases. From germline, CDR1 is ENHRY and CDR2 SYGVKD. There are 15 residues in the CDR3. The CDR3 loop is CAISESSGSRETQYF. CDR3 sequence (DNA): TGTGCCATCAGTGAGTCTAGCGGGTCCCGAGAGACCCAGTACTTC.

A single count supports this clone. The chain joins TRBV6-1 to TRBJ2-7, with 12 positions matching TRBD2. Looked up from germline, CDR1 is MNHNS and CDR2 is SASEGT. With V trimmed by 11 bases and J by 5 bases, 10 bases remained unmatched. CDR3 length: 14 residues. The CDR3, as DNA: TGTGCCCTGAGATTGACTAGCGGGAGTGACGAGCAGTACTTC. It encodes CALRLTSGSDEQYF.

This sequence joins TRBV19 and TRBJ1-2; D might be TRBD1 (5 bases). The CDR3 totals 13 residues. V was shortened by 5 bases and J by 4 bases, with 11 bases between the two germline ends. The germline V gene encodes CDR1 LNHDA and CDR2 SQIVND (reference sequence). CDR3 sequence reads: CASSPRTPYGYTF. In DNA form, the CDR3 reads TGTGCCAGTAGTCCTCGGACACCCTATGGCTACACCTTC.

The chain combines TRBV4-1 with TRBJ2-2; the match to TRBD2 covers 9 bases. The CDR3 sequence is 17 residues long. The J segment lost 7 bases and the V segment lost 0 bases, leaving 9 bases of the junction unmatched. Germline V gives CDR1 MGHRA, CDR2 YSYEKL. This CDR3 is CASSQDRETSGDGELFF. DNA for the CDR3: TGCGCCAGCAGCCAAGATAGAGAGACTAGCGGCGACGGGGAGCTGTTTTTT.

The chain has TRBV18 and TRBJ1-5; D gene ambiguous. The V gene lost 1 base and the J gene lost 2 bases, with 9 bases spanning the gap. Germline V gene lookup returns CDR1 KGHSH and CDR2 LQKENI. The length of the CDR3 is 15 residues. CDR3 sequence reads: CASSPQGGGNQPQHF. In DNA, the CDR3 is TGTGCCAGCTCACCACAGGGAGGCGGCAATCAGCCCCAGCATTTT.

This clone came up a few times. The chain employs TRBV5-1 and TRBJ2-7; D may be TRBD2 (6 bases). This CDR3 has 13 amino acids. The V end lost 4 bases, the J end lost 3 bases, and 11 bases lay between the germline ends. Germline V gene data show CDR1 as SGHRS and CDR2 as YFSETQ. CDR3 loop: CASSGGWDYEQYF. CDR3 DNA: TGCGCCAGCAGCGGGGGGTGGGACTACGAGCAGTACTTC.

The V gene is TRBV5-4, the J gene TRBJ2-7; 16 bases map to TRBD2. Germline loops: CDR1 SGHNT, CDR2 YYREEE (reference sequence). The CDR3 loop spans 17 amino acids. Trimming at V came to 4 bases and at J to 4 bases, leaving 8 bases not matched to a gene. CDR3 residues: CASSLGTSGRAQYEQYF. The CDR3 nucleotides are TGTGCCAGCAGCCTCGGGACTAGCGGGAGGGCCCAGTACGAGCAGTACTTC.

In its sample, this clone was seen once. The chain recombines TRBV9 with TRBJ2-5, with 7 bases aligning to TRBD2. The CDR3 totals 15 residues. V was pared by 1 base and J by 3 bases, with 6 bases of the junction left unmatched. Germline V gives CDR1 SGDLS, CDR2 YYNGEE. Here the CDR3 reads CASSVTPGGKETQYF. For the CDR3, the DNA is TGTGCCAGCAGCGTAACCCCGGGAGGAAAAGAGACCCAGTACTTC.

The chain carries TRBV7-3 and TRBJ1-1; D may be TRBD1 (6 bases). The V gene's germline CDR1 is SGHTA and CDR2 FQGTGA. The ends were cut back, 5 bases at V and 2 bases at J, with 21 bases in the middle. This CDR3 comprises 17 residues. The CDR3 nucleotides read TGTGCCAGCAGCGCGGGGGCAGGGCAGCATTCAAACACTGAAGCTTTCTTT. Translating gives CASSAGAGQHSNTEAFF.

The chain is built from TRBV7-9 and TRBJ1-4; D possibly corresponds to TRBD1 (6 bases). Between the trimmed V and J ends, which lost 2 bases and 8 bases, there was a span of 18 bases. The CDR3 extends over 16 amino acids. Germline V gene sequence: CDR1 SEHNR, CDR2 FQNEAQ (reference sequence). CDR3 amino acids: CASSLNDNRVGEKLFF. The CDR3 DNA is TGTGCCAGCAGCTTAAACGACAACAGGGTGGGCGAAAAACTGTTTTTT.

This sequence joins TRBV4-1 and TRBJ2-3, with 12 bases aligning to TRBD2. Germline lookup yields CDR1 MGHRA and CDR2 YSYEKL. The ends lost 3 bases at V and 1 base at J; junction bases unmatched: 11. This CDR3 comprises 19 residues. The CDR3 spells CASSHEKTSGSIGTDTQYF. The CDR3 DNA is TGCGCCAGCAGCCATGAAAAGACTAGCGGGAGTATCGGCACAGATACGCAGTATTTT.

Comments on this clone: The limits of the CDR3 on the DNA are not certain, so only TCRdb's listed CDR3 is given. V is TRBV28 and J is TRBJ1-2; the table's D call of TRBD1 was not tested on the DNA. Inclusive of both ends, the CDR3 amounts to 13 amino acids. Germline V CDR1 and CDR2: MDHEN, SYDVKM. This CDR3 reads CASSFLAGVGYTF.